This T cell receptor beta chain originates from a study of blood T cell repertoires in COVID-19. Data came from immunoSEQ multiplex PCR; TCRdb stores just in-frame clones and leaves some out. The profile covers about 370,000 clones, with roughly nine tenths appearing a single time and about 0.86% taken by the ten largest. This clone was seen just once. The CDR3 runs 13 residues. Germline lookup yields CDR1 LGHNT and CDR2 FRNRAP. V dropped 7 bases and J dropped 9 bases, with 16 bases sitting between them. The chain is built from TRBV12-5 and TRBJ2-1; TRBD1 is a possible D gene (6 bases). The specimen sequenced was PBMCs or T cells enriched from blood (not recorded which). This clonotype was obtained from a woman aged 40 to 55 who had been exposed to COVID-19. The CDR3, as DNA: TGTGCTAGTGAGTGGACAGTTTACGGTGAGCAGTTCTTC. This translates into CASEWTVYGEQFF. The whole variable domain, remainder taken from reference TRBV12-5 and TRBJ2-1, is DARVTQTPRHKVTEMGQEVTMRCQPILGHNTVFWYRQTMMQGLELLAYFRNRAPLDDSGMPKDRFSAEMPDATLATLKIQPSEPRDSAVYFCASEWTVYGEQFFGPGTRLTVL.